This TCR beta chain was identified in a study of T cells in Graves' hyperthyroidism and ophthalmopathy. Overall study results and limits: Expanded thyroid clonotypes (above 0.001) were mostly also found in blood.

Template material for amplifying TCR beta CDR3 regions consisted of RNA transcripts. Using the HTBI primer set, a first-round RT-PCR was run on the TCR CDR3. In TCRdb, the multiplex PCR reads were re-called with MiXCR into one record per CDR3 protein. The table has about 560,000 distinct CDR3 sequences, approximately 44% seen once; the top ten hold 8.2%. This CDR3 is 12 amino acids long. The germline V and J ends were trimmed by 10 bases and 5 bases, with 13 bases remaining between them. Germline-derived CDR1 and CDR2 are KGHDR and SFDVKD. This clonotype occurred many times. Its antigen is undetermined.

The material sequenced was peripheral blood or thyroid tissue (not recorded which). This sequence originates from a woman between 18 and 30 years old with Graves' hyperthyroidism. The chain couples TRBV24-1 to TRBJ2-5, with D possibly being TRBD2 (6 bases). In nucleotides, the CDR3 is TGTGCCACAAAAGGGGACTCGGAGACCCAGTACTTC. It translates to CATKGDSETQYF.